This T cell receptor beta chain was sequenced for a study of T cells expressing NK-cell markers. TCRdb re-called the 5' RACE reads; every CDR3 protein appears as one record, without DNA. The sample shows roughly 5,400 distinct CDR3 sequences, and 60% sits with its ten largest clones. The CDR3 is 14 residues long. The germline gives CDR1 DFQATT, CDR2 SNEGSKA (reference sequence). The sample comprised blood T cells: a sorted CD56 or NKG2C T cell subset, CD4+ or CD8+ T cells, or bulk PBMC T cells (not recorded which). The chain combines TRBV20-1 with TRBJ2-5; TCRdb calls TRBD1, which cannot be checked without DNA. The receptor was derived from a young man in good health. CDR3 amino acids: CSARGGDGQETQYF.